Listed below are T cell receptor beta chains from one sample, sequenced in a study of metastatic and nonmetastatic thyroid tumors. TCRdb reprocessed the PCR reads using MiXCR. The sample has tens of thousands of clones; 14% to 15% are singletons. Input material: blood. The receptors here all came from a female donor with papillary thyroid cancer or a benign thyroid nodule (not recorded which). Some clones in this sample may be carry-over from other donors' samples. The CDR3 runs from the conserved cysteine through the conserved F or W. The D gene is left open where the match is weak. Size tells how often a clone was seen (once, few, many) or the class of an expanded clone, and some rows leave it out.

D	V	J	size	CDR3	DNA
NA	TRBV4-1	TRBJ1-2	many	CASSQDRNSRTVRGYTF	TGCGCCAGCAGCCAAGATCGTAACAGCCGGACTGTTCGTGGCTACACCTTC
TRBD1	TRBV4-3	TRBJ2-7	NA	CASSQDSGTGSEQYF	TGCGCCAGCAGCCAAGACTCCGGGACAGGTTCCGAGCAGTACTTC
TRBD2	TRBV11-2	TRBJ2-7	NA	CASSLWTSGGLYEQYF	TGTGCCAGCAGCTTATGGACTAGCGGGGGTTTATACGAGCAGTACTTC
NA	TRBV25-1	TRBJ2-1	many	CASSELARWNEQFF	TGTGCCAGCAGTGAGCTAGCGAGGTGGAATGAGCAGTTCTTC
NA	TRBV6-5	TRBJ1-1	NA	CASSYVGNTESFF	TGTGCCAGCAGTTACGTCGGGAACACTGAATCTTTCTTT
NA	TRBV11-1	TRBJ2-5	many	CASSLGSLETQYF	TGTGCCAGCAGCTTAGGTAGTTTGGAGACCCAGTACTTC
NA	TRBV10-2	TRBJ2-7	many	CASSDRQGGYEQYF	TGCGCCAGCAGTGATCGACAGGGAGGATACGAGCAGTACTTC
NA	TRBV10-1	TRBJ2-1	NA	CASSGWTINEQFF	TGCGCCAGCAGTGGGTGGACTATCAATGAGCAGTTCTTC
NA	TRBV15	TRBJ2-6	few	CVTSADRTGANVPTF	TGTGTCACCAGCGCCGACAGAACTGGGGCCAACGTCCCGACTTTC
TRBD2	TRBV28	TRBJ2-1	medium-sized	CASGSRLAGNSYNEQFF	TGTGCCAGCGGTTCACGACTAGCGGGTAACTCCTACAATGAGCAGTTCTTC
TRBD1	TRBV27	TRBJ1-1	many	CASSSGTVNTEAFF	TGTGCCAGCAGTTCCGGGACAGTGAACACTGAAGCTTTCTTT
NA	TRBV20-1	TRBJ2-5	many	CSARDTGTQETQYF	TGCAGTGCTAGAGATACCGGGACGCAAGAGACCCAGTACTTC
TRBD1	TRBV9	TRBJ1-3	many	CASSVGQGAHSGNTIYF	TGTGCCAGCAGCGTAGGACAGGGCGCCCACTCTGGAAACACCATATATTTT
NA	TRBV7-7	TRBJ2-5	NA	CAISRGVVGETQYF	TGTGCTATCTCCCGAGGAGTGGTCGGGGAGACCCAGTACTTC
NA	TRBV10-3	TRBJ2-2	many	CAISELGETGELFF	TGTGCCATCAGTGAATTGGGGGAAACCGGGGAGCTGTTTTTT
NA	TRBV20-1	TRBJ1-1	few	CSADGVGNTEALF	TGCAGTGCCGACGGGGTGGGTAACACTGAAGCTTTATTT
NA	TRBV18	TRBJ1-1	once	CASSEGGTAAFF	TGTGCCAGCTCCGAGGGAGGAACTGCAGCTTTCTTT
NA	TRBV4-1	TRBJ1-1	many	CASSQGSLKNTEAFF	TGCGCCAGCAGCCAAGGATCACTAAAGAACACTGAAGCTTTCTTT
NA	TRBV11-2	TRBJ2-5	many	CASSTQETQYF	TGTGCCAGCAGCACCCAAGAGACCCAGTACTTC
TRBD1	TRBV5-8	TRBJ2-7	NA	CASSRRDRGYEQYF	TGTGCCAGCAGCCGAAGGGACAGGGGATACGAGCAGTACTTC
NA	TRBV6-2/TRBV6-3	TRBJ1-6	medium-sized	CASRRDTTPLHF	TGTGCCAGCAGACGGGACACAACACCCCTCCACTTT
NA	TRBV30	TRBJ1-1	few	CAWSVRGKGSNTEAFF	TGTGCCTGGAGTGTACGTGGAAAAGGGTCGAACACTGAAGCTTTCTTT
NA	TRBV11-3	TRBJ2-1	many	CASSLTGSNEQFF	TGTGCCAGCAGCCTAACAGGGTCGAATGAGCAGTTCTTC
TRBD1	TRBV28	TRBJ2-7	many	CASSSHRDSKTYEQYF	TGTGCCAGCAGTTCCCACCGGGACAGTAAAACCTACGAGCAGTACTTC
NA	TRBV10-3	TRBJ2-7	many	CAISEGYEQYF	TGTGCCATCAGTGAGGGCTACGAGCAGTACTTC
NA	TRBV5-6	TRBJ2-6	many	CASSFQGSLTF	TGTGCCAGCAGCTTTCAGGGGTCCCTGACTTTC
NA	TRBV15	TRBJ2-1	many	CATTVEGSYNEQFF	TGTGCCACCACAGTGGAGGGATCCTACAATGAGCAGTTCTTC
NA	TRBV11-2	TRBJ2-1	NA	CASSLMRGPGIHNEQFF	TGTGCCAGCAGCTTAATGCGGGGACCTGGTATTCACAATGAGCAGTTCTTC
TRBD1	TRBV27	TRBJ2-1	many	CASSPGDRWPYNEQFF	TGTGCCAGCAGTCCCGGGGACAGGTGGCCCTACAATGAGCAGTTCTTC
NA	TRBV28	TRBJ1-5	many	CATTTHSNQPQHF	TGTGCCACTACGACACATAGCAATCAGCCCCAGCATTTT
NA	TRBV7-9	TRBJ2-1	many	CASSSGGQINNEQFF	TGTGCCAGCAGCTCAGGAGGACAGATTAACAATGAGCAGTTCTTC
TRBD1	TRBV6-1	TRBJ2-7	few	CASSGEGTGINEQYF	TGTGCCAGCAGTGGCGAGGGGACAGGGATCAACGAGCAGTACTTC
TRBD2	TRBV24-1	TRBJ2-3	many	CATSDKTSGRVTDTQYF	TGTGCCACCAGTGACAAGACTAGCGGGAGAGTCACAGATACGCAGTATTTT
TRBD1	TRBV27	TRBJ2-7	medium-sized	CATGKPGTAAYEQYF	TGTGCCACCGGCAAACCAGGGACAGCCGCCTACGAGCAGTACTTC
TRBD1	TRBV28	TRBJ1-1	many	CASSFQQRQGASEAFF	TGTGCCAGCAGTTTCCAACAGAGACAGGGGGCCTCCGAAGCTTTCTTT
TRBD1	TRBV15	TRBJ2-1	many	CATKQGASTYNEQFF	TGTGCCACCAAGCAGGGGGCCTCCACCTACAATGAGCAGTTCTTC
NA	TRBV18	TRBJ2-5	many	CASSRIMGQGKETQYF	TGTGCCAGCTCACGAATAATGGGGCAGGGAAAAGAGACCCAGTACTTC
TRBD2	TRBV11-3	TRBJ2-7	NA	CASSLGVAGPFYEQYF	TGTGCCAGCAGCTTAGGGGTAGCGGGACCATTCTACGAGCAGTACTTC
NA	TRBV11-2	TRBJ2-7	medium-sized	CASSLRDESYEQYF	TGTGCCAGCAGCTTAAGGGACGAGTCCTACGAGCAGTACTTC
TRBD2	TRBV11-1	TRBJ2-3	NA	CSSSMLAGGPSDTQYF	TGTTCCAGCAGCATGCTAGCGGGAGGTCCCTCGGATACGCAGTATTTT
NA	TRBV20-1	TRBJ1-5	many	CSARTTANSNQPQHF	TGCAGTGCTCGAACGACCGCGAATAGCAATCAGCCCCAGCATTTT
TRBD2	TRBV9	TRBJ2-3	many	CASSVPLAGGPGDTQYF	TGTGCCAGCAGCGTACCCTTAGCGGGAGGTCCGGGAGATACGCAGTATTTT
NA	TRBV18	TRBJ2-7	medium-sized	CASSPRQESSYEQYF	TGTGCCAGCTCACCGAGGCAGGAGAGCTCCTACGAGCAGTACTTC
TRBD1	TRBV30	TRBJ2-3	many	CAWAPGQGTDTQYF	TGTGCCTGGGCTCCGGGACAGGGGACAGATACGCAGTATTTT
NA	TRBV3-1	TRBJ1-5	many	CASSQLFRGDGAWSNQPQHF	TGTGCCAGCAGCCAACTCTTCAGAGGCGACGGGGCCTGGAGCAATCAGCCCCAGCATTTT
NA	TRBV3-1	TRBJ2-7	many	CASSQEPARTSYEQYF	TGTGCCAGCAGCCAAGAGCCCGCCCGGACCTCCTACGAGCAGTACTTC
TRBD1	TRBV2	TRBJ2-7	many	CASNPGTGFTYEQYF	TGTGCCAGCAACCCCGGGACAGGATTTACCTACGAGCAGTACTTC
NA	TRBV11-1	TRBJ2-1	once	CASRRAGGGVSYNEQFF	TGTGCCAGCAGACGAGCTGGGGGTGGGGTCTCCTACAATGAGCAGTTCTTC
NA	TRBV4-3	TRBJ1-1	many	CASSVTGNTEAFF	TGCGCCAGCAGCGTGACAGGAAACACTGAAGCTTTCTTT
TRBD2	TRBV7-2	TRBJ2-7	many	CASRASGGTYEQYF	TGTGCCAGCAGAGCGAGCGGGGGAACCTACGAGCAGTACTTC
NA	TRBV6-2/TRBV6-3	TRBJ1-5	many	CASSSTQAKTGGFNQPQHF	TGTGCCAGCAGTTCTACTCAGGCGAAGACAGGCGGCTTCAATCAGCCCCAGCATTTT
NA	TRBV6-1	TRBJ1-1	medium-sized	CASSDLRAPEAFF	TGTGCCAGCAGTGACCTCCGGGCCCCTGAAGCTTTCTTT
NA	TRBV2	TRBJ2-1	many	CASSEGEKGPYNEQFF	TGTGCCAGCAGTGAAGGCGAGAAGGGGCCATACAATGAGCAGTTCTTC